The source of this TCR beta chain is a study of blood T cell repertoires in COVID-19. Study as a whole: Donors in the United States, Italy and Spain gave samples during acute or convalescent COVID-19.

Germline-derived CDR1 and CDR2 are SGDLS and YYNGEE. V was clipped by 2 bases and J by 6 bases; unmatched bases: 6. The CDR3 spans 16 residues. The authors' processing: Amplification of reference gene primers was used by the study to estimate nucleated cell counts. The repertoire was sequenced with immunoSEQ multiplex PCR; TCRdb's copy has only in-frame clones and lacks some. V, J and clone size are those of that table, while D and trimming were read from the DNA. Among 90,000 to 130,000 clones listed, approximately 79% were seen once. The chain is built from TRBV9 and TRBJ2-1, with 12 positions matching TRBD1. The receptor comes from an elderly woman with active or convalescent COVID-19. Specimen: peripheral blood. Written as DNA, the CDR3 is TGTGCCAGCAGCGTTGGGACAGGGGGCGTGATCAATGAGCAGTTCTTC. Its protein is CASSVGTGGVINEQFF.